This T cell receptor (beta chain) came from a study of blood T cell repertoires in COVID-19. Study context: Acute and convalescent COVID-19 samples came from the United States, Italy and Spain. T cells, B-cell-depleted T cells, or PBMCs provided the cDNA or gDNA that served as material.

CDR3 length equals 12 residues. Germline loops: CDR1 SGHNT, CDR2 YENEEA. J lost 10 bases, V lost 6 bases, and 6 bases had no gene match. As processed by the authors: The authors estimated nucleated cell counts from reference gene primer amplification. The repertoire was sequenced with immunoSEQ multiplex PCR; TCRdb's copy has only in-frame clones and lacks some. That table furnishes V, J and clone size, whereas the DNA furnished D and trimming. Of 150,000 to 200,000 clones in the sample, about 80% are singletons; the top ten hold approximately 10%. This TCR came from a man between 65 and 85 years old with active or convalescent COVID-19. The chain combines TRBV11-3 with TRBJ2-1; 7 nucleotides align to TRBD1. The sample was peripheral blood. This CDR3 is CASSPTGVEQFF. CDR3 coding DNA: TGTGCCAGCAGTCCCACAGGGGTAGAGCAGTTCTTC.